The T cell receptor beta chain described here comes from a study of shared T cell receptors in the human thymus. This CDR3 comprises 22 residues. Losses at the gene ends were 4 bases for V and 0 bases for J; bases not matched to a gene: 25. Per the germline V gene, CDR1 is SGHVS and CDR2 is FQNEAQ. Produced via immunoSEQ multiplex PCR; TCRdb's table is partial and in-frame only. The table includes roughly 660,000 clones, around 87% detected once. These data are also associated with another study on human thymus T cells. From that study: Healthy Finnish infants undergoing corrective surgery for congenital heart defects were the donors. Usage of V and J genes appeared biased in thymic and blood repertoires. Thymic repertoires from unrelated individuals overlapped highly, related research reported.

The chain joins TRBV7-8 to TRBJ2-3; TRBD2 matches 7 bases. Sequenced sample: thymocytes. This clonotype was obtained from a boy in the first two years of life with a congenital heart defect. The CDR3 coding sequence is TGTGCCAGCAGCTACCCTAACACAGCGAGGGAGGGCCGTAGTTCGAGCACAGATACGCAGTATTTT. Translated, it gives CASSYPNTAREGRSSSTDTQYF.